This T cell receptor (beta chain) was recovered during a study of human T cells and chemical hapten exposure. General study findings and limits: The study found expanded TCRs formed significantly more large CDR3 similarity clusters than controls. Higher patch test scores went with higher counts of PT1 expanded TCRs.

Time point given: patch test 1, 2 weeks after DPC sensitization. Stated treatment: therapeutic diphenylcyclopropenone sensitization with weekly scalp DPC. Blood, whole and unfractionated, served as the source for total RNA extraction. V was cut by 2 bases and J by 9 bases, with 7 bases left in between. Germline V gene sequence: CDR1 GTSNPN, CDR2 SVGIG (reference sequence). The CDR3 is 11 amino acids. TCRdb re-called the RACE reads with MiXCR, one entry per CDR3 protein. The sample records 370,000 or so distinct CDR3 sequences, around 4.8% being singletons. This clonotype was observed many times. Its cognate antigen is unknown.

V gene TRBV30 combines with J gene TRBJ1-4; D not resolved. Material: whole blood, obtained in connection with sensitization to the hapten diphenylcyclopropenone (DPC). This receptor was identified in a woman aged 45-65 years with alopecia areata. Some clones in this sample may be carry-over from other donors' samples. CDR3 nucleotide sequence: TGTGCCTGGAGTTGGGAGCAAAAACTGTTTTTT. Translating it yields CAWSWEQKLFF.